The present TCR beta chain was sequenced within a study of tumor and adjacent non-tumor tissue in lung cancer (dated by TCRdb to between 2017 and 2018). Background for the entire study: Patients with adenocarcinoma (approximately 11), squamous cell carcinoma (2) and small cell lung cancer (1) were included in the cohort. Ages among the approximately 15 patients ranged from about 31 to 80 years, there were 10 men and 5 women, and disease was at TNM stage I to III. A total of roughly 130 million productive TCRbeta reads were generated by sequencing, corresponding to an average of roughly 4 million reads per sample. The study compared bulk TCRbeta repertoires from lung tumor tissue and matched distant non-tumor lung tissue of approximately 15 lung cancer patients. A few dozen paired specimens, one tumor and one normal lung sample per patient, were profiled by TCRbeta CDR3 sequencing.

The study at large found these results: The sequencing platform is not named in the methods, and unique molecular identifiers are not mentioned. Tumor tissue showed significantly higher TCR diversity (inverse Simpson) than normal lung tissue, at roughly 390 vs 170 (P = 0.0075, Mann-Whitney U test). In normal lung, the top 100 clones accounted for a significantly larger cumulative share of the repertoire than in tumor tissue. Because peripheral blood was not sequenced, the blood TCRbeta repertoires of the lung cancer patients in the study went unexamined. TCR diversity was significantly higher in younger patients, and higher tumor TCR diversity was associated with shorter overall and disease-free survival. The cohort had only about 14 patients, and the authors noted that larger samples and more detailed clinical data are needed.

On this clonotype itself: Its cognate antigen has yet to be identified. Within one base of it there is no much larger clone, and no base qualities were kept.

V and J lose 6 bases and 5 bases, and a span of 13 bases separates them. From the cysteine through the phenylalanine, the CDR3 covers 13 amino acids. Just the 39-base CDR3 DNA is kept, in frame starting at base 1. CDR1 SEHNR and CDR2 FQNEAQ were looked up in the germline V gene (reference sequence). RNA was extracted from bulk unsorted tissue and checked for quality with a NanoDrop ND-1000 and an Agilent 2100. Distant non-tumor tissue taken more than 3 cm from the tumor edge was used as the normal lung sample. The donors were newly diagnosed lung cancer patients admitted for thoracic surgery in China from August to November 2014 who had not received prior chemotherapy. Anyone who had undergone radiotherapy or chemotherapy before, or who had another cancer at the same time, was left out of the study. Surgical tissue pieces of about 1-2.1 cm3 were preserved in RNAlater solution and stored at -80 °C until use.

Library method: multiplex PCR. Sequencing used an Illumina HiSeq 2500. TCRbeta libraries were constructed through three rounds of nested PCR with primers (Table S4) according to protocols modified from ARM-PCR. Before sequencing, PCR products in the 200-500 bp range were cut out of the gel and cleaned up using the QIAquick gel extraction kit. On the study's bioinformatics: Reads were cleaned using Trimmomatic, were merged into complete CDR3 sequences using FLASH, and were assigned to V(D)J germline segments using MiTCR. Clonal diversity was calculated as the inverse Simpson's index using VDJtools. A read counted as productive if the sequence was in-frame and lacked a premature stop codon. Starting from the raw public reads, TCRdb applied fastp trimming at Q25, assembled clones with MiXCR and retained in-frame beta chains. Every entry covers one CDR3 protein and lists the most common genes and DNA from its rows. These V and J calls rely on TCRdb rather than the paper's analysis. Present in this sample are around 80,000 distinct CDR3 sequences, over 65% of which were seen just once. The ten largest clones represent 40% of the sample.

The chain joins TRBV7-9 to TRBJ2-5; TRBD1 is a weak D gene call, 5 bases matching. The sequencing sample was made of distant non-tumor lung tissue. The sequence came from a man between 65 and 85 years old with non-small cell lung cancer. The CDR3 corresponds to CASSLPKGETQYF. The nucleotides are TGTGCCAGCAGTCTCCCCAAGGGGGAGACCCAGTACTTC.